The 17 T cell receptor beta chains given below trace back to one sample, sequenced in a study of cytomegalovirus exposure and HLA in healthy donors. Researchers ran the PCR with 60 Vbeta and 13 Jbeta primers. Data came from immunoSEQ multiplex PCR; TCRdb stores just in-frame clones and leaves some out. The table has about 160,000 clones, 75% to 85% seen once. Material: PBMCs. The origin of the receptors is a man in his fifties or sixties in good health and CMV-seropositive.

V gene TRBV5-5 combines with J gene TRBJ2-2; 11 bases are shared with TRBD2. CDR1 and CDR2 (germline): SGHKS, YYEKEE (reference sequence). The trim removed 5 bases at V and 6 bases at J, leaving 9 bases unmatched. CDR3 length: 16 residues. CDR3 protein: CASSLTSGRKSGELFF. In DNA form, the CDR3 reads TGTGCCAGCAGTCTCACTAGCGGGAGAAAGTCCGGGGAGCTGTTTTTT. Based on the CDR3 plus reference TRBV5-5 and TRBJ2-2, the full variable domain is DAGVTQSPTHLIKTRGQQVTLRCSPISGHKSVSWYQQVLGQGPQFIFQYYEKEERGRGNFPDRFSARQFPNYSSELNVNALLLGDSALYLCASSLTSGRKSGELFFGEGSRLTVL.

The rearrangement joins TRBV2 to TRBJ2-1, with D possibly being TRBD2 (6 bases). This CDR3 contains 15 residues. The V end was cut by 8 bases, the J end by 2 bases, with 16 bases between. Germline V gene sequence: CDR1 SNHLY, CDR2 FYNNEI. The CDR3 here is CASRKEGAPYNEQFF. The CDR3 region has the DNA TGTGCCAGCCGAAAGGAGGGCGCGCCCTACAATGAGCAGTTCTTC.

The chain couples TRBV2 to TRBJ2-3; D is uncertain. Germline loops: CDR1 SNHLY, CDR2 FYNNEI. This CDR3 region has 13 residues. CDR3 sequence reads: CATGGPVTDTQYF. CDR3 DNA sequence: TGTGCGACCGGCGGCCCGGTCACAGATACGCAGTATTTT. The whole variable domain, filled in from reference TRBV2 and TRBJ2-3, reads EPEVTQTPSHQVTQMGQEVILRCVPISNHLYFYWYRQILGQKVEFLVSFYNNEISEKSEIFDDQFSVERPDGSNFTLKIRSTKLEDSAMYFCATGGPVTDTQYFGPGTRLTVL.

The chain uses TRBV28 and TRBJ1-2; 7 bases map to TRBD1. V shed 10 bases, J shed 4 bases, and the junction held 3 bases outside the gene matches. The CDR3 consists of 11 residues. Looked up from germline, CDR1 is MDHEN and CDR2 is SYDVKM. The chain's CDR3 is CATGGTYGYTF. CDR3 bases: TGTGCCACAGGGGGTACCTATGGCTACACCTTC.

The gene calls are TRBV18 and TRBJ2-1; a possible D gene is TRBD1 (7 bases). Trimming took 0 bases from V and 4 from J, leaving 16 bases between them. The V gene's germline CDR1 is KGHSH and CDR2 LQKENI. The CDR3 totals 17 residues. The CDR3 region is CASSPPSGRGRYNEQFF. CDR3 nucleotide sequence: TGTGCCAGCTCACCACCGTCTGGCAGGGGGAGGTACAATGAGCAGTTCTTC.

The chain carries TRBV27 and TRBJ2-7; D may be TRBD2 (5 bases). The CDR3 consists of 15 residues. Trimming cost V 0 bases and J 0 bases, with 9 bases left between them. Germline CDR1 MNHEY, CDR2 SMNVEV (reference sequence). The CDR3 sequence: CASSLSMGSSYEQYF. For the CDR3, the DNA is TGTGCCAGCAGTTTATCAATGGGGAGCTCCTACGAGCAGTACTTC.

The gene calls are TRBV19 and TRBJ2-1, with TRBD1 matching over 10 bases. The V gene's germline CDR1 is LNHDA and CDR2 SQIVND (reference sequence). This CDR3 is 13 amino acids long. Losses at the gene ends were 8 bases for V and 9 bases for J; bases not matched to a gene: 7. The CDR3 here is CASSGQGMGEQFF. In DNA form, the CDR3 reads TGTGCCAGTTCGGGACAGGGGATGGGTGAGCAGTTCTTC.

The chain carries TRBV29-1 and TRBJ1-1; no definite D call. Germline CDR1 SQVTM, CDR2 ANQGSEA. V was clipped by 0 bases and J by 1 base, with 6 bases between them. This CDR3 spans 13 amino acids. In DNA, the CDR3 is TGCAGCGTTGAAGATAAGAGGAACACTGAAGCTTTCTTT. This translates into CSVEDKRNTEAFF.

The V call is TRBV10-1, the J call TRBJ2-3, with TRBD2 matching over 7 bases. CDR1 WNHNN and CDR2 SYGVQD come from the germline V gene (reference sequence). This CDR3 region has 15 residues. Trimming at V came to 4 bases and at J to 1 base, leaving 5 bases not matched to a gene. CDR3 bases: TGCGCCAGCAGTGGAAGCGGGATGGGCACAGATACGCAGTATTTT. Protein: CASSGSGMGTDTQYF.

The table lists this clone with a count of one. A junction boundary mismatches the germline segment, possibly from a read error. The gene calls are TRBV7-7 and TRBJ2-2; 8 bases are a match to TRBD2. CDR3 size: 15 residues. Germline V gene sequence: CDR1 SSHAT, CDR2 FNYEAQ (reference sequence). For the CDR3, the DNA is TGTGCTAGCACCGGAGAAGGGACTAGGAACGGGGAGCTGTTTTTT. This encodes CASTGEGTRNGELFF.

The gene calls are TRBV4-2 and TRBJ1-2, with 8 bases fitting TRBD1. CDR3 length: 15 residues. The ends lost 1 base at V and 4 bases at J; junction bases unmatched: 5. Looked up from germline, CDR1 is LGHNA and CDR2 is YNFKEQ. The CDR3 region is CASSQVSTGVYGYTF. The DNA for the CDR3 is TGTGCCAGCAGCCAAGTTTCGACAGGGGTCTATGGCTACACCTTC.

This rearrangement joins TRBV29-1 to TRBJ1-1, with 8 positions matching TRBD1. V was clipped by 4 bases and J by 6 bases; unmatched bases: 10. CDR1 and CDR2 (germline): SQVTM, ANQGSEA. The CDR3 has 14 amino acids. The CDR3 coding sequence is TGCAGCGTTGTTTCAGGGGGCGATTATGCTGAAGCTTTCTTT. Translating gives CSVVSGGDYAEAFF.

The DNA of the CDR3 is TGTGCCAGCAGCCTGGCGGGGGGAGGGACAGATACGCAGTATTTT. This translates into CASSLAGGGTDTQYF. V and J are TRBV5-6 and TRBJ2-3; 8 bases agree with TRBD2. Germline CDR1 reads SGHDT; CDR2 reads YYEEEE. The CDR3 sequence is 15 residues long. J lost 3 bases, V lost 4 bases, and 7 bases had no gene match.

This clone was detected only a few times. The J gene is TRBJ2-3, the V gene TRBV11-1; 9 nucleotides align to TRBD1. CDR3 length equals 13 residues. V lost 7 bases, J lost 3 bases, and 2 bases stayed unmatched. Germline CDR1 is SGHAT and CDR2 is FQDESV (reference sequence). The CDR3 region has the DNA TGTGCCAGCAAACAGGGGGCAACAGATACGCAGTATTTT. This translates into CASKQGATDTQYF.

This clone was seen just once. The genes are TRBV7-3 and TRBJ2-1; 14 bases map to TRBD2. V lost 8 bases and J lost 9; bases outside the gene matches: 3. CDR1 and CDR2 from the germline V gene are SGHTA and FQGTGA. CDR3 length equals 13 residues. In DNA, the CDR3 is TGTGCCAGCGGGACTAGCGGGAGTACTGAGCAGTTCTTC. Protein: CASGTSGSTEQFF. Using reference TRBV7-3 and TRBJ2-1 for the parts outside the CDR3, the full variable domain is GAGVSQTPSNKVTEKGKYVELRCDPISGHTALYWYRQSLGQGPEFLIYFQGTGAADDSGLPNDRFFAVRPEGSVSTLKIQRTERGDSAVYLCASGTSGSTEQFFGPGTRLTVL.

CDR3 sequence (DNA): TGCGCCAGCAGCTTGGGAAACAGGGGGAAAGAGACCCAGTACTTC. It translates to CASSLGNRGKETQYF. The genes are TRBV5-1 and TRBJ2-5; 8 bases line up with TRBD1. The CDR3 consists of 15 residues. Germline values: CDR1 SGHRS, CDR2 YFSETQ. The J segment lost 3 bases and the V segment lost 0 bases, leaving 4 bases of the junction unmatched.

This clone was found once. CDR3 DNA sequence: TGTGCCAGCAGCCAGGGGGACGGGGGGGCGCGGAACAATCAGCCCCAGCATTTT. Amino acid sequence: CASSQGDGGARNNQPQHF. The rearrangement links TRBV4-2 to TRBJ1-5; tentatively, D is TRBD1 (6 bases). This CDR3 region has 18 residues. CDR1 and CDR2 from the germline V gene are LGHNA and YNFKEQ. V shed 3 bases and J shed 3 bases, with 21 bases lying between them.